The following is a T cell receptor (beta chain) sequence with its context. Its antigen is not identified. The record originates from a study of shared clonotypes between healthy human individuals. Study details: With ages of 18 to 49, the donors were two women and a few men. Each donor had three CD4 naive, three CD4 memory, two CD8 naive and one CD8 memory plate. Broader study findings: Naive subsets generally had larger estimated richness than memory subsets.

The repertoire was sequenced with immunoSEQ multiplex PCR; TCRdb's copy has only in-frame clones and lacks some. The sample contains 2 million to 2.5 million clones, approximately 95% of which appear only once. The CDR3 runs 15 residues. Germline V gene lookup returns CDR1 MNHNS and CDR2 SASEGT. The ends were cut back, 5 bases at V and 7 bases at J, with 21 bases in the middle. The chain combines TRBV6-1 with TRBJ2-7; D perhaps matches TRBD1 (6 bases). The sequenced sample consisted of naive CD4+ T cells sorted from blood. Indicated subset: CD45RA+ positively selected. This TCR was recovered from a man younger than 35 in good health. CDR3: CASSTGTLIYEEQYF. The CDR3 bases are TGTGCCAGCAGTACCGGGACACTAATATATGAGGAGCAGTACTTC.